The clone carrying this T cell receptor (beta chain) was observed many times. Its antigen is as yet unknown. The data are from a study of T cells after yellow fever vaccination. TCRdb called the 5' RACE reads again in MiXCR, with one record for every CDR3 protein. The repertoire holds 250,000 or so distinct CDR3 sequences, with 3.6% as singletons. Notes on the study in general: Abundant clonotypes from the bulk population could contaminate FACS-sorted repertoires. The CD4 compartment and the CD8 compartment contained a small share of clonotypes in common.

Looked up from germline, CDR1 is SGHTA and CDR2 is FQGNSA. V shed 2 bases and J shed 8 bases, with 19 bases lying between them. This CDR3 has 16 residues. V and J are TRBV7-2 and TRBJ1-5; D gene uncertain. The sequence came from a man aged 18 to 29 who received the YFV17D yellow fever vaccine. This material consisted of PBMCs, taken 15 days after the yellow fever booster vaccination. CDR3 sequence reads: CASSLNEGGLGEPQHF. The CDR3 DNA reads as TGTGCCAGCAGCTTAAATGAGGGAGGGCTGGGAGAGCCCCAGCATTTT.